Shown below are 6 T cell receptor beta chains from a single sample sequenced in a study of T cells in Graves' hyperthyroidism and ophthalmopathy. TCR beta CDR3 region amplification was performed from RNA transcripts. RT-PCR in the first round (using the HTBI primer set) targeted the TCR CDR3. TCRdb passed the multiplex PCR reads through MiXCR, listing each CDR3 protein once. This table holds about 210,000 distinct CDR3 sequences, 15% to 20% found once. Sequenced sample: blood. The receptor set was obtained from a man aged 50 to 59 with Graves' hyperthyroidism.

This clonotype was recorded at least ten times. The J gene is TRBJ2-2, the V gene TRBV28, with D maybe TRBD2 (5 bases). CDR3 length: 17 residues. Germline V CDR1 and CDR2: MDHEN, SYDVKM. V was clipped by 3 bases and J by 3 bases, with 17 bases between them. The CDR3 region is CASSFPLVGVDTGELFF. The DNA of the CDR3 is TGTGCCAGCAGTTTCCCTCTCGTGGGAGTGGACACCGGGGAGCTGTTTTTT.

In its sample, this clonotype was seen many times. The CDR3 protein is CASRLQGDGSEQYF. In nucleotides, the CDR3 is TGTGCCAGCAGGTTACAGGGCGATGGGTCCGAGCAGTACTTC. The gene calls are TRBV2 and TRBJ2-7, with a possible D match to TRBD1 (6 bases). Germline CDR1 SNHLY, CDR2 FYNNEI. This CDR3 is built from 14 residues. The ends were cut back, 6 bases at V and 6 bases at J, with 18 bases in the middle.

The V and J genes are TRBV27 and TRBJ2-2, with D perhaps assigned TRBD1 or TRBD2 (5 bases each). V lost 3 bases to trimming and J lost 6 bases, with 14 bases between them. The CDR3 runs to 15 residues. Germline assignment: CDR1 MNHEY and CDR2 SMNVEV (reference sequence). This CDR3 reads CASSLSSGTPGELFF. In nucleotides, the CDR3 is TGTGCCAGCAGTTTGTCATCGGGGACGCCCGGGGAGCTGTTTTTT.

The CDR3 nucleotides are TGCAGTGCAAATGGACTAGCGGGAGGGAGCACAGATACGCAGTATTTT. Translation gives CSANGLAGGSTDTQYF. V is TRBV20-1 and J is TRBJ2-3; 15 bases map to TRBD2. The CDR3 extends over 16 amino acids. Trimming took 6 bases from V and 0 from J; bases not matched to a gene: 4. The germline V gene has CDR1 DFQATT and CDR2 SNEGSKA (reference sequence).

This clonotype was recorded many times. The gene calls are TRBV28 and TRBJ1-2; D remains ambiguous. The CDR3 has 12 residues. Germline CDR1 reads MDHEN; CDR2 reads SYDVKM. Trimming pared 8 bases from V and 4 bases from J, leaving 11 bases between. The CDR3 sequence is CASSSGSYGYTF. In DNA, the CDR3 is TGTGCCAGCTCCTCCGGGAGCTATGGCTACACCTTC.

This clonotype turned up a few times. The chain recombines TRBV27 with TRBJ1-6; 10 bases match TRBD1. Germline loops: CDR1 MNHEY, CDR2 SMNVEV (reference sequence). V lost 6 bases to trimming and J lost 7 bases; unmatched junction nucleotides: 3. The CDR3 has 14 residues. The CDR3 DNA is TGTGCCAGCAGCTGGGACAGGGGAAATTCACCCCTCCACTTT. It translates to CASSWDRGNSPLHF.